The clone carrying this T cell receptor beta chain was counted a few times. Its antigen is not identified. CDR3 length: 13 residues. V shed 6 bases and J shed 9 bases, with 21 bases lying between them. Per germline, CDR1 DFQATT and CDR2 SNEGSKA (reference sequence). Purified naive CD4+ T cells were depleted of CD25+ Tregs. Constant-region reverse primers amplified full-length variable regions, followed by semi-nested Nested Universal Primer A PCR. One entry per CDR3 protein, called by TCRdb with MiXCR from the 5' RACE reads. Seen here are about 61,000 distinct CDR3 sequences, roughly 30% observed once, and the top ten hold about 2.3%. Points from the study as a whole: The larger cohort examined one V-J beta rearrangement, not whole repertoires. Tumor memory CD4+ T cell TCR gene usage was found to cluster with blood and lymph node memory CD4+ cells and with lymph node naive CD4+ cells.

This rearrangement joins TRBV20-1 to TRBJ2-7, with a possible D match to TRBD2 (5 bases). Sequenced: tumor-infiltrating naive CD4+ T cells sorted from the breast tumor. Subset in this sample: naive CD4+ T cells, CD4+CD45RA+CD25-. The clonotype comes from a female donor with breast cancer. The CDR3 protein is CSAAGEFGNGQYF. In nucleotides, the CDR3 is TGCAGTGCGGCGGGTGAGTTCGGAAACGGGCAGTACTTC.